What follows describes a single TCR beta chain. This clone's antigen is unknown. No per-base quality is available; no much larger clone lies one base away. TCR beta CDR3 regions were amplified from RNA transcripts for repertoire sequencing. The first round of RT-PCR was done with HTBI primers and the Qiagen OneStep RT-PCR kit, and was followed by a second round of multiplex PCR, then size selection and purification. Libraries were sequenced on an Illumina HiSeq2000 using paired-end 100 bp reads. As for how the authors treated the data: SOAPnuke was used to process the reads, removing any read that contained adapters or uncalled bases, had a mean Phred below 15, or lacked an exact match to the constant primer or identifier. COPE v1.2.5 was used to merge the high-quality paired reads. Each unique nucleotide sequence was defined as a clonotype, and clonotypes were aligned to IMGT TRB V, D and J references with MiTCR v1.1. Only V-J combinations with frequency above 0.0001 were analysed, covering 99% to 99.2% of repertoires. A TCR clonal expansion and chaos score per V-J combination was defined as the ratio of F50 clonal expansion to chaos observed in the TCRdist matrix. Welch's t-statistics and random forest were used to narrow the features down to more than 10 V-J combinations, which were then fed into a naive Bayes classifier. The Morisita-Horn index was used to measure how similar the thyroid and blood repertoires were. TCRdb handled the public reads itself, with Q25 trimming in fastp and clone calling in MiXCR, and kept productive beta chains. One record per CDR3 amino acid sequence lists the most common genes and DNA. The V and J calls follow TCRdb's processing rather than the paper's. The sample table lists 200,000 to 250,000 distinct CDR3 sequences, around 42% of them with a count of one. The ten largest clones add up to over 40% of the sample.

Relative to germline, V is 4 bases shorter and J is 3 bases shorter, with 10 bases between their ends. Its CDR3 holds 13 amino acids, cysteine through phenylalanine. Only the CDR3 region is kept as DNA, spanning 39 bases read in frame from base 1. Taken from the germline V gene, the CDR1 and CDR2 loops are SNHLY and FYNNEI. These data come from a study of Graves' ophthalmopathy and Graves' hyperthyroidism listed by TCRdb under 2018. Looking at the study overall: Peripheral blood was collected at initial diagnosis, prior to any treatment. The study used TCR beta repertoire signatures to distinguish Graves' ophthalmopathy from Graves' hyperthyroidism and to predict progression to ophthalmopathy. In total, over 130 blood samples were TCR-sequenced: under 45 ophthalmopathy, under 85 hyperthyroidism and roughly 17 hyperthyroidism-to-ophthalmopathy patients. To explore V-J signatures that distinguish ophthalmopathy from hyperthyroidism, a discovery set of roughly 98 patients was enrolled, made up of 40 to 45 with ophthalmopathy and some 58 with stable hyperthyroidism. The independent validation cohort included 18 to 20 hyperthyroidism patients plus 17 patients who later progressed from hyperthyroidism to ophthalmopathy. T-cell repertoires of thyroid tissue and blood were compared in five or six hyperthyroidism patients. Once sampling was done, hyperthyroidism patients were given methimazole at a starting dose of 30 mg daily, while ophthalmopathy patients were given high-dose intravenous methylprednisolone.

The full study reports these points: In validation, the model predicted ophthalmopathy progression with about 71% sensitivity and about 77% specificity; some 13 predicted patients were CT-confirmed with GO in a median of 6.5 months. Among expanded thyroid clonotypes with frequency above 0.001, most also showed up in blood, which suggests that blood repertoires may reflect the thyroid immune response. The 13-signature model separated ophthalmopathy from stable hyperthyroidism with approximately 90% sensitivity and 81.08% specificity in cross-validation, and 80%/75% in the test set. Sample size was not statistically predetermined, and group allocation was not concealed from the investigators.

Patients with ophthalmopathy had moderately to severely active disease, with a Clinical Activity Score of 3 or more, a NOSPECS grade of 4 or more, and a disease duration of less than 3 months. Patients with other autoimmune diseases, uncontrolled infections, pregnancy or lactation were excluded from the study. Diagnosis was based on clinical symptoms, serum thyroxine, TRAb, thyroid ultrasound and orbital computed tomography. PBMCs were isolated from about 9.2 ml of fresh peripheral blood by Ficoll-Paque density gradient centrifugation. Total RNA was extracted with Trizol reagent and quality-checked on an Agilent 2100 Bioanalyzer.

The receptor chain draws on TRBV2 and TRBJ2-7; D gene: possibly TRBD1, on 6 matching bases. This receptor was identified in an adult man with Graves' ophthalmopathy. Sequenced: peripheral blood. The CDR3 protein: CASSAGQIYEQYF. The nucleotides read TGTGCCAGCAGTGCCGGACAGATCTACGAGCAGTACTTC.